These T cell receptor beta chains were read from a single sample in a study of T cell repertoires in cytomegalovirus infection. Via MiXCR, TCRdb re-called the reads, giving one row per CDR3 protein. This table holds 900,000 to 950,000 distinct CDR3 sequences, around 30% found once. Which antigens these TCRs recognize remains unknown. Sequencing was performed on cultured CD8+ T cells from PBMCs, taken from culture after CMV antigen stimulation. The receptors derive from a human donor in good health (CMV status not recorded). Some clones in this sample may be carry-over from other donors' samples. Each CDR3 is given with its conserved first and last residue. D genes are given only for firm matches. Clone size is shown for a subset of rows, as once, few, many or a class of expanded clone.

CDR3 protein	CDR3 DNA	D gene	clone size	V gene	J gene
CASSPLTTAQYF	TGTGCCAGCAGCCCTTTGACGACAGCGCAGTATTTT	.	many	TRBV7-2	TRBJ2-3
CASSGDSSSYNSPLHF	TGTGCCAGCAGCGGTGACAGCAGCTCCTATAATTCACCCCTCCACTTT	.	.	TRBV2	TRBJ1-6
CASSFGTGNQPQHF	TGTGCCAGCAGCTTCGGGACAGGCAATCAGCCCCAGCATTTT	TRBD1	many	TRBV27	TRBJ1-5
CAITSSLAGGPSYNEQFF	TGTGCTATCACCTCCTCTCTAGCGGGGGGGCCATCCTACAATGAGCAGTTCTTC	TRBD2	once	TRBV5-4	TRBJ2-1
CASSYERNEQFF	TGTGCCAGCAGTTACGAACGCAATGAGCAGTTCTTC	.	few	TRBV6-6	TRBJ2-1
CSVYSGTSSYNEQFF	TGCAGCGTTTATAGCGGGACGAGCTCCTACAATGAGCAGTTCTTC	TRBD2	few	TRBV29-1	TRBJ2-1
CASSRRQGRWDGYTF	TGTGCCAGCAGCAGAAGACAGGGTAGGTGGGATGGCTACACCTTC	TRBD1	many	TRBV27	TRBJ1-2
CASSGRVSYGYTF	TGTGCCAGCAGTGGACGGGTTTCCTATGGCTACACCTTC	.	many	TRBV7-8	TRBJ1-2
CASSARDSKADTQYF	TGCGCCAGCAGCGCCCGGGACAGCAAAGCAGATACGCAGTATTTT	TRBD1	.	TRBV4-3	TRBJ2-3
CATQRGSGLETQYF	TGTGCCACCCAGAGAGGAAGTGGCTTAGAGACCCAGTACTTC	.	.	TRBV7-6	TRBJ2-5
CASVLGGPNTEAFF	TGTGCCAGCGTCTTAGGAGGACCGAACACTGAAGCTTTCTTT	.	.	TRBV12-3/TRBV12-4	TRBJ1-1
CASSLSDSFEGYTF	TGCGCCAGCAGCTTGTCCGACTCTTTTGAAGGCTACACCTTC	.	many	TRBV5-1	TRBJ1-2
CASSPLTTSGVPYEQYF	TGTGCCAGCAGCCCCCTCACTACTAGCGGGGTTCCCTACGAGCAGTACTTC	TRBD2	many	TRBV7-6	TRBJ2-7
CASFWGTEAFF	TGTGCCAGCTTCTGGGGTACTGAAGCTTTCTTT	.	.	TRBV7-9	TRBJ1-1
CASSREGGTKYGYTF	TGTGCCAGCAGCCGAGAGGGAGGGACCAAGTATGGCTACACCTTC	.	few	TRBV25-1	TRBJ1-2
CASRASPRPDTEAFF	TGTGCCAGCAGGGCGAGCCCACGCCCAGACACTGAAGCTTTCTTT	.	.	TRBV6-2/TRBV6-3	TRBJ1-1
CASSHAGLAGEETQYF	TGCGCCAGCAGCCACGCGGGACTAGCGGGGGAAGAGACCCAGTACTTC	TRBD2	.	TRBV4-1	TRBJ2-5
CASSPGGRSGRYTF	TGTGCCAGCAGCCCCGGGGGTAGATCCGGGCGCTACACCTTC	.	.	TRBV11-2	TRBJ1-2
CASSPGQGASPQHF	TGTGCCAGCAGTCCCGGACAGGGGGCATCGCCCCAGCATTTT	TRBD1	few	TRBV27	TRBJ1-5
CASNIQGSGEAFF	TGTGCCAGCAATATACAGGGTTCTGGGGAAGCTTTCTTT	.	few	TRBV12-3/TRBV12-4	TRBJ1-1
CASSYQGTDTQYF	TGTGCCAGCAGTTACCAGGGAACAGATACGCAGTATTTT	.	many	TRBV12-3/TRBV12-4	TRBJ2-3
CATSSGASSYNSPLHF	TGTGCCACCTCCTCAGGAGCGAGCTCCTATAATTCACCCCTCCACTTT	.	.	TRBV19	TRBJ1-6
CASSLSIPPTTGELFF	TGTGCCAGCAGCTTATCCATTCCCCCAACCACCGGGGAGCTGTTTTTT	.	many	TRBV7-2	TRBJ2-2
CASSFAVSSYGYTF	TGTGCCAGCAGCTTTGCCGTGTCGAGCTATGGCTACACCTTC	.	.	TRBV5-8	TRBJ1-2
CASRGTSNYGYTF	TGTGCCAGCAGGGGGACGTCTAACTATGGCTACACCTTC	.	.	TRBV2	TRBJ1-2
CANSEFTPGQDNGYTF	TGTGCCAACAGTGAGTTTACACCGGGACAGGACAATGGCTACACCTTC	TRBD1	.	TRBV2	TRBJ1-2
CASSIWGLAGMNEQFF	TGTGCCAGTAGTATTTGGGGACTAGCGGGGATGAATGAGCAGTTCTTC	TRBD2	few	TRBV19	TRBJ2-1
CASSIVAGSTNIQYF	TGTGCCAGTAGTATAGTAGCGGGATCTACAAACATTCAGTACTTC	TRBD2	few	TRBV19	TRBJ2-4
CASSLHDGYYEQYF	TGTGCCAGTAGTCTGCATGACGGATACTACGAGCAGTACTTC	.	.	TRBV27	TRBJ2-7
CASSLAGYRQPQHF	TGTGCCAGCAGTTTAGCGGGGTACCGTCAGCCCCAGCATTTT	.	.	TRBV27	TRBJ1-5
CASSHDPRENEQFF	TGCGCCAGCAGCCACGATCCCAGGGAAAATGAGCAGTTCTTC	.	.	TRBV4-1	TRBJ2-1
CASSPSAFF	TGTGCCAGCAGCCCATCTGCTTTCTTT	.	.	TRBV12-3/TRBV12-4	TRBJ1-1
CASSGQGATVRELFF	TGTGCCAGCAGCGGACAGGGGGCCACGGTCCGGGAGCTGTTTTTT	TRBD1	few	TRBV6-2/TRBV6-3	TRBJ2-2
CANSPVWAGELFF	TGTGCCAACAGTCCAGTTTGGGCCGGGGAGCTGTTTTTT	.	.	TRBV12-3/TRBV12-4	TRBJ2-2
CASYRTGKDYGYTF	TGTGCCAGCTACCGGACAGGGAAGGACTATGGCTACACCTTC	TRBD1	.	TRBV2	TRBJ1-2
CASSQGGLSYNEQFF	TGTGCCAGCAGCCAGGGGGGACTTTCCTACAATGAGCAGTTCTTC	.	few	TRBV4-2	TRBJ2-1
CASSFQVGGEKLFF	TGTGCCAGCAGCTTTCAGGTCGGAGGTGAAAAACTGTTTTTT	.	many	TRBV5-5	TRBJ1-4
CASSGSDRSPPWGGYTF	TGTGCCAGCAGCGGATCGGACAGGAGCCCACCTTGGGGAGGCTACACCTTC	TRBD1	.	TRBV7-8	TRBJ1-2
CASSESLAGRVYEQYF	TGTGCCAGCAGTGAAAGCCTAGCGGGGCGTGTATACGAGCAGTACTTC	TRBD2	few	TRBV6-1	TRBJ2-7
CASSQDQGTGELFF	TGCGCCAGCAGCCAAGATCAGGGCACCGGGGAGCTGTTTTTT	.	.	TRBV4-3	TRBJ2-2
CASSQLALGTGTDTQYF	TGTGCCAGCAGCCAACTAGCTCTGGGGACGGGGACAGATACGCAGTATTTT	.	many	TRBV7-8	TRBJ2-3
CASTGDRTLLTTDTQYF	TGTGCCAGCACCGGAGACAGGACACTCCTCACTACTGATACGCAGTATTTT	.	once	TRBV6-5	TRBJ2-3
CASSVTDEQFF	TGTGCCAGCAGTGTAACGGATGAGCAGTTCTTC	.	many	TRBV7-2	TRBJ2-1
CASSHWASGGAVELFF	TGCGCCAGCAGCCATTGGGCTAGCGGGGGGGCGGTGGAGCTGTTTTTT	TRBD2	.	TRBV4-1	TRBJ2-2
CASSFRVGDEQFF	TGTGCCAGCAGTTTCCGGGTAGGGGATGAGCAGTTCTTC	.	few	TRBV12-3/TRBV12-4	TRBJ2-1
CASSANRLNTEAFF	TGTGCCAGCAGTGCGAACAGGCTGAACACTGAAGCTTTCTTT	.	.	TRBV6-6	TRBJ1-1
CASSDPWGGVVNTEAFF	TGTGCCAGCAGTGATCCCTGGGGAGGGGTGGTGAACACTGAAGCTTTCTTT	.	.	TRBV6-1	TRBJ1-1